These 25 T cell receptor beta chains were sequenced from one sample in a study of blood T cell repertoires in COVID-19 (dated by TCRdb to the early 2020s). Receptors were amplified or captured by the immunoSEQ multiplex PCR assay. TCRdb stores this immuneACCESS table with in-frame sequences only. Part of the clones is absent; in the studies checked, under half of the shortfall reflects unresolved V genes, and no reason is known for the rest. This sample lists 150,000 or so clones; roughly four fifths were detected once. The ten largest clones represent approximately 3% of the sample. The sequencing sample was made of peripheral blood. These receptors originate from a woman older than 75 with acute or convalescent COVID-19.

The rearrangement links TRBV9 to TRBJ2-2; weak D call: TRBD2 (5 bases). The V end was cut by 3 bases, the J end by 1 base, with 7 bases between. Germline V lookup: CDR1 SGDLS, CDR2 YYNGEE. The CDR3 sequence is 14 residues long. The CDR3 region has the DNA TGTGCCAGCAGCGCGGACTGGAACACCGGGGAGCTGTTTTTT. Protein product: CASSADWNTGELFF.

The genes are TRBV6-5 and TRBJ2-2; 8 positions agree with TRBD1. V shed 10 bases, J shed 0 bases, and the junction held 7 bases outside the gene matches. Germline CDR1 MNHEY, CDR2 SVGAGI. The CDR3 is made up of 15 amino acids. The CDR3 nucleotides are TGTGCCACTCACCCGACAGGGGCGAACACCGGGGAGCTGTTTTTT. Protein product: CATHPTGANTGELFF.

This chain links TRBV7-9 with TRBJ1-1; TRBD1 matches at 7 bases. J was trimmed by 7 bases and V by 3 bases; bases with no gene match: 2. Germline-derived CDR1 and CDR2 are SEHNR and FQNEAQ (reference sequence). The length of the CDR3 is 12 residues. In DNA, the CDR3 is TGTGCCAGCAGCTTGGGACAGATTGAAGCTTTCTTT. As protein: CASSLGQIEAFF.

The chain joins TRBV10-3 to TRBJ1-1, with TRBD1 as a possible D gene (6 bases). The CDR3 sequence is 16 residues long. Germline CDR1 ENHRY, CDR2 SYGVKD. The V gene lost 0 bases and the J gene lost 3 bases, with 14 bases spanning the gap. The chain's CDR3 is CAISESRPQGHTEAFF. The CDR3 bases are TGTGCCATCAGTGAGTCACGCCCACAGGGACACACTGAAGCTTTCTTT.

The V and J genes are TRBV18 and TRBJ2-2; perhaps TRBD1 as D (5 bases). The CDR3 contains 14 residues. V lost 4 bases, J lost 7 bases, and 13 bases lay in between. Germline CDR1 reads KGHSH; CDR2 reads LQKENI. The CDR3 loop is CASSQLGQDGELFF. CDR3 DNA: TGTGCCAGCTCACAATTGGGGCAGGACGGGGAGCTGTTTTTT.

DNA of the CDR3: TGTGCCAGCAGTCGGGCGGACAACTACGAGCAGTACTTC. Translated: CASSRADNYEQYF. The J gene is TRBJ2-7, the V gene TRBV7-9; D is possibly TRBD1 (5 bases). V dropped 6 bases and J dropped 3 bases, with 12 bases sitting between them. The CDR3 totals 13 residues. CDR1 is SEHNR and CDR2 is FQNEAQ in the germline V gene (reference sequence). Based on the CDR3 plus reference TRBV7-9 and TRBJ2-7, the full variable domain is DTGVSQNPRHKITKRGQNVTFRCDPISEHNRLYWYRQTLGQGPEFLTYFQNEAQLEKSRLLSDRFSAERPKGSFSTLEIQRTEQGDSAMYLCASSRADNYEQYFGPGTRLTVT.

V is TRBV19 and J is TRBJ1-2, with D perhaps matching TRBD1 (5 bases). Germline CDR1 LNHDA, CDR2 SQIVND (reference sequence). V gave up 4 bases and J gave up 8 bases, with 14 bases separating them. The CDR3 is 13 amino acids. CDR3 nucleotide sequence: TGTGCCAGTAGTAGAATGCAGGGTGAGGGCTACACCTTC. Translating gives CASSRMQGEGYTF. Looking up the rest from reference TRBV19 and TRBJ1-2 gives the full variable domain: DGGITQSPKYLFRKEGQNVTLSCEQNLNHDAMYWYRQDPGQGLRLIYYSQIVNDFQKGDIAEGYSVSREKKESFPLTVTSAQKNPTAFYLCASSRMQGEGYTFGSGTRLTVV.

This chain links TRBV15 with TRBJ2-6; D call uncertain. V lost 3 bases to trimming and J lost 1 base, with 7 bases between them. The CDR3 contains 15 residues. CDR1 and CDR2 from the germline V gene are LNHNV and YYDKDF (reference sequence). The CDR3 sequence is CATSSPRSGANVLTF. CDR3 in DNA: TGTGCCACCAGCAGTCCGCGGTCTGGGGCCAACGTCCTGACTTTC.

V is TRBV3-1 (or the pseudogene TRBV3-2) and J is TRBJ2-2; D unclear. Per germline, CDR1 LGHDT and CDR2 YNNKEL (reference sequence). Trimming removed 1 base at V and 7 bases at J, with 13 bases between. This CDR3 is built from 15 residues. CDR3 in amino acids: CASSQGQINGGELFF. CDR3 coding DNA: TGTGCCAGCAGCCAAGGTCAGATAAATGGCGGGGAGCTGTTTTTT.

The rearrangement links TRBV6-1 to TRBJ2-7; D gene ambiguous. The CDR3 consists of 14 residues. Germline CDR1 is MNHNS and CDR2 is SASEGT. V shed 0 bases and J shed 2 bases, with 8 bases lying between them. The CDR3 DNA reads as TGTGCCAGCAGTGAAGCGTACAGACCCTACGAGCAGTACTTC. This gives the protein CASSEAYRPYEQYF.

The CDR3 nucleotides are TGTGCCAGCAGCTTGCCGAGTCCTAACACTGAAGCTTTCTTT. Protein sequence: CASSLPSPNTEAFF. The V call is TRBV5-4, the J call TRBJ1-1; D remains ambiguous. Germline-derived CDR1 and CDR2 are SGHNT and YYREEE (reference sequence). Trimming left V 1 base short and J 2 bases short, with 9 bases between. The CDR3 contains 14 residues.

The genes are TRBV15 and TRBJ1-2; weak D call: TRBD1 (5 bases). Trimming stripped 5 bases from V and 5 bases from J, with 15 bases between. There are 14 residues in the CDR3. Germline loops: CDR1 LNHNV, CDR2 YYDKDF (reference sequence). The CDR3 region is CATSGARSSYGYTF. CDR3 nucleotides: TGTGCCACCAGCGGGGCCCGCTCAAGTTATGGCTACACCTTC.

The chain links TRBV28 to TRBJ1-2, with 7 bases that match TRBD1. Per germline, CDR1 MDHEN and CDR2 SYDVKM. The CDR3 extends over 14 amino acids. The junction had 7 bases not matched to a gene; V was cut back by 3 bases and J by 6 bases. The CDR3 DNA reads as TGTGCCAGCAGTTTCGGGCAGGGGGTACATGGCTACACCTTC. This encodes CASSFGQGVHGYTF.

The DNA for the CDR3 is TGTGCCAGCAGCCCACTACAGGGGACCGGGGAGCTGTTTTTT. Translation gives CASSPLQGTGELFF. J is TRBJ2-2 and V is TRBV9, with TRBD1 matching 7 bases. The length of the CDR3 is 14 residues. The V and J ends lost 4 bases and 5 bases, in that order; junction bases with no gene match: 5. CDR1 SGDLS and CDR2 YYNGEE come from the germline V gene.

The V and J genes are TRBV11-2 and TRBJ2-3; D gene unclear. This CDR3 comprises 13 residues. The ends were cut back, 1 base at V and 5 bases at J, with 7 bases in the middle. The germline V gene encodes CDR1 SGHAT and CDR2 FQNNGV. The CDR3, as DNA: TGTGCCAGCAGCTTAGGGCTCTTAGATACGCAGTATTTT. Translation: CASSLGLLDTQYF.

Here the CDR3 DNA reads TGCGCCAGCAGCTTGGAGGGGACAGTATCTAACTATGGCTACACCTTC. This encodes CASSLEGTVSNYGYTF. This chain connects TRBV5-1 to TRBJ1-2; 7 bases are shared with TRBD1. The ends lost 0 bases at V and 0 bases at J; junction bases unmatched: 5. Germline CDR1 and CDR2: SGHRS and YFSETQ. The CDR3 covers 16 residues.

The rearrangement uses TRBV6-2 or TRBV6-3 and TRBJ2-5; 7 bases map to TRBD1. J lost 0 bases, V lost 2 bases, and 3 bases had no gene match. Germline V lookup: CDR1 MNHEY, CDR2 SVGEGT. CDR3 length: 15 residues. CDR3 nucleotide sequence: TGTGCCAGCAGTTACCCCGGGACAGACCAAGAGACCCAGTACTTC. The encoded protein is CASSYPGTDQETQYF.

V gene TRBV2 combines with J gene TRBJ2-1; TRBD2 might be the D (5 bases). This CDR3 region has 12 residues. Trimming pared 8 bases from V and 6 bases from J, leaving 11 bases between. CDR1 and CDR2 from the germline V gene are SNHLY and FYNNEI. The CDR3 reads CASPAGFNEQFF. CDR3 nucleotide sequence: TGTGCCAGCCCGGCGGGCTTCAATGAGCAGTTCTTC.

V gene TRBV4-3 combines with J gene TRBJ2-5; the match to TRBD2 covers 7 bases. Per germline, CDR1 LGHNA and CDR2 YSLEER. V was pared by 1 base and J by 5 bases, with 7 bases of the junction left unmatched. The CDR3 totals 15 residues. The CDR3 region has the DNA TGCGCCAGCAGCCAAGTGGGAAGGGGAGGGGAGACCCAGTACTTC. Protein sequence: CASSQVGRGGETQYF.

V usage is TRBV19 and J usage is TRBJ1-5, with D maybe TRBD1 (6 bases). This CDR3 has 15 amino acids. Germline V gene sequence: CDR1 LNHDA, CDR2 SQIVND (reference sequence). Trimming removed 7 bases at V and 4 bases at J, with 17 bases between. As DNA, the CDR3 is TGTGCCAGTAACACGGAGGGGGGGCGAAATCAGCCCCAGCATTTT. It codes for CASNTEGGRNQPQHF. The whole variable domain, filled in from reference TRBV19 and TRBJ1-5, reads DGGITQSPKYLFRKEGQNVTLSCEQNLNHDAMYWYRQDPGQGLRLIYYSQIVNDFQKGDIAEGYSVSREKKESFPLTVTSAQKNPTAFYLCASNTEGGRNQPQHFGDGTRLSIL.

The chain recombines TRBV4-1 with TRBJ2-2, with TRBD1 matching over 8 bases. CDR1 MGHRA and CDR2 YSYEKL come from the germline V gene. There are 15 residues in the CDR3. J lost 6 bases, V lost 3 bases, and 6 bases had no gene match. CDR3 region: CASSHRTGNPGELFF. DNA of the CDR3: TGCGCCAGCAGCCATAGGACAGGGAATCCCGGGGAGCTGTTTTTT.

In its sample, this clone was seen a few times. The chain combines TRBV6-4 with TRBJ1-1, with D perhaps matching TRBD1 (6 bases). Germline V lookup: CDR1 MRHNA, CDR2 SNTAGT. With 5 bases removed from V and 5 bases from J, the gap between germline ends came to 12 bases. This CDR3 comprises 13 residues. In DNA form, the CDR3 reads TGTGCCAGCAGTACAGGGTGGGGGACTGAAGCTTTCTTT. Its translation: CASSTGWGTEAFF.

This sequence joins TRBV5-5 and TRBJ2-1; weak D call: TRBD1 (6 bases). The CDR3 is 13 amino acids. The V gene's germline CDR1 is SGHKS and CDR2 YYEKEE (reference sequence). V was clipped by 1 base and J by 9 bases, with 11 bases between them. This CDR3 reads CASSLTGRGEQFF. Written as DNA, the CDR3 is TGTGCCAGCAGCTTGACAGGGAGAGGTGAGCAGTTCTTC.

This chain links TRBV27 with TRBJ1-6; D may be TRBD1 (5 bases). The CDR3 contains 17 residues. The V end was cut by 2 bases, the J end by 1 base, with 12 bases between. Germline CDR1 reads MNHEY; CDR2 reads SMNVEV (reference sequence). CDR3 in amino acids: CASSLLPGDSYNSPLHF. CDR3 sequence (DNA): TGTGCCAGCAGTTTACTACCGGGGGATTCCTATAATTCACCCCTCCACTTT.

The chain couples TRBV7-8 to TRBJ1-2; the D gene is possibly TRBD1 (5 bases). The CDR3 spans 15 residues. Trimming took off 1 base at V and 1 base at J, with 10 bases between the two ends. Germline V gives CDR1 SGHVS, CDR2 FQNEAQ. CDR3 amino acids: CASSLESGVNYGYTF. As DNA, the CDR3 is TGTGCCAGCAGCTTAGAATCGGGGGTTAACTATGGCTACACCTTC.